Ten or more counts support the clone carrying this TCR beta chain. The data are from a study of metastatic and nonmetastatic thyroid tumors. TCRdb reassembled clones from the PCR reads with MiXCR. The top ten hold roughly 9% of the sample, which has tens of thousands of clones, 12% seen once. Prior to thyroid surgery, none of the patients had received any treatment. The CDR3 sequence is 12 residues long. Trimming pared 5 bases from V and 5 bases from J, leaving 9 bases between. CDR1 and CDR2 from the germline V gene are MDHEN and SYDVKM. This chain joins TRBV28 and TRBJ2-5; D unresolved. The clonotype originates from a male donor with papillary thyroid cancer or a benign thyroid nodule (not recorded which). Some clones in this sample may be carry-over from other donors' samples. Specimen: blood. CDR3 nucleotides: TGTGCCAGCAGTCTACAGTTGGAGACCCAGTACTTC. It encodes CASSLQLETQYF.